This entry describes one T cell receptor beta chain. Its antigen is still unknown. Breast cancer patients provided tissue from their axillary draining lymph nodes. TCRdb passed the multiplex PCR reads through MiXCR, listing each CDR3 protein once. The table shows 150,000 to 200,000 distinct CDR3 sequences, with approximately 33% occurring only once. The data were obtained in a study of breast tumors, draining lymph nodes, adjacent tissues. The study's findings and limits: Compared with lymph nodes, tumors were less diverse; compared with nontumor tissue, more. That most tumor T cells come from lymph nodes remained unproven. Luminal-like breast cancer showed significantly higher tumor–nontumor repertoire similarity than basal-like.

The CDR3 contains 14 residues. CDR1 and CDR2 from the germline V gene are SNHLY and FYNNEI. J lost 5 bases, V lost 3 bases, and 5 bases had no gene match. Sequencing was carried out using axillary lymph node tissue. The chain joins TRBV2 to TRBJ2-5, with 8 bases matching TRBD2. The source of this sequence is a female donor with breast cancer. Some clones in this sample may be carry-over from other donors' samples. The DNA of the CDR3 is TGTGCCAGCAGTGACCTAGCGGGCTGGGAGACCCAGTACTTC. Its translation is CASSDLAGWETQYF.